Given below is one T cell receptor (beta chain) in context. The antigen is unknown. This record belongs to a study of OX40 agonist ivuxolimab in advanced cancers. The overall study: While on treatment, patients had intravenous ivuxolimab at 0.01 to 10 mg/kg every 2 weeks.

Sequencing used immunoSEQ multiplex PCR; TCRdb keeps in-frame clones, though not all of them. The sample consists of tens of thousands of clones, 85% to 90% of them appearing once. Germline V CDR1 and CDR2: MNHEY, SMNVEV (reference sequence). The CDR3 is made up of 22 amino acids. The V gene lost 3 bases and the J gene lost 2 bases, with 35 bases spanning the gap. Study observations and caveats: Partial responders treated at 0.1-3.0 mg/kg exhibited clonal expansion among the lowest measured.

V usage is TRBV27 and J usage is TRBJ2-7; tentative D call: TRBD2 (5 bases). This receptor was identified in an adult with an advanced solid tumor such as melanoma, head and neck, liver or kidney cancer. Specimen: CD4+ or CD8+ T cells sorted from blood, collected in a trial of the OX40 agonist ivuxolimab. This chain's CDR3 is CASSFPGIGSTGNHPRTYEQYF. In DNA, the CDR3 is TGTGCCAGCAGTTTCCCCGGTATTGGTTCAACGGGAAACCACCCCCGTACCTACGAGCAGTACTTC.